This T cell receptor (beta chain) was sequenced during a study of PD-1 blockade in classical Hodgkin lymphoma. Findings of the study overall: By cycle point C4D1, TCR diversity had risen significantly in CD4+ cells (but not CD8+ cells).

Germline V gene lookup returns CDR1 LNHNV and CDR2 YYDKDF (reference sequence). V shed 0 bases and J shed 12 bases, with 19 bases lying between them. This CDR3 comprises 15 residues. Time point specified: cycle 4 day 1 (C4D1), after 5 to 7 weeks of nivolumab. All trial patients relapsed after autologous stem cell transplantation. In its sample, this clone was seen a few times. Its antigen is undetermined. Produced via immunoSEQ multiplex PCR; TCRdb's table is partial and in-frame only. The table shows 90,000 to 110,000 clones, with more than 70% occurring only once. Sequencing used peripheral blood mononuclear cells (PBMCs), obtained before the fourth cycle of nivolumab. The rearrangement uses TRBV15 and TRBJ2-3; the D is unclear. The clonotype comes from a human donor with classical Hodgkin lymphoma. The CDR3 region has the DNA TGTGCCACCAGCAGAGATCGAATAGCCCAACGTGCTCAGTATTTT. Its protein is CATSRDRIAQRAQYF.